Sequencing of this T cell receptor (beta chain) was carried out in a study of siplizumab effects on memory and regulatory T cells. Study summary: Pairing was applied to the mixed lymphocyte reactions, which contained siplizumab at about 0.94 ug/mL or no drug.

The CDR3 has 15 residues. After removal of 7 bases from V and 3 bases from J, the junction contained 7 bases not matched to a gene. From germline, CDR1 is PRHDT and CDR2 FYEKMQ (reference sequence). Cells from the mixed lymphocyte reaction underwent coculture for under seven days at 37 degrees C. Comments on this clone: No antigen is known for it.

Assay used: immunoSEQ multiplex PCR; TCRdb lists only in-frame clones, some missing. The sample has several thousand clones, about 50% seen once. The clonotype was recovered from a human donor in good health; the cells came from an allogeneic mixed lymphocyte reaction. Some clones in this sample may be carry-over from other donors' samples. The rearrangement joins TRBV13 to TRBJ2-1; TRBD2 matches at 9 bases. Sample: CFSE-low (dividing) CD8+ T cells sorted from an allogeneic mixed lymphocyte reaction. CDR3 nucleotide sequence: TGTGCCAGCACCTTGGGACTAGCTATCTACAATGAGCAGTTCTTC. This codes for CASTLGLAIYNEQFF.